This T cell receptor (beta chain) was identified in a study of blood T cell repertoires in COVID-19. Study as a whole: From T cells, B-cell-depleted T cells, or PBMCs came the material, which was cDNA or gDNA.

The CDR3 has 15 residues. The V gene's germline CDR1 is SGHRS and CDR2 YFSETQ. With V trimmed by 4 bases and J by 7 bases, 5 bases remained unmatched. The count of this clone is one. Here immunoSEQ multiplex PCR was the method, and the copy in TCRdb shows in-frame clones only, minus some. The sample yields approximately 38,000 clones, about nine tenths seen once. The chain carries TRBV5-1 and TRBJ2-2, with TRBD1 matching 12 bases. The clonotype was recovered from an elderly woman with acute or convalescent COVID-19. The sample comprised peripheral blood. The CDR3 coding sequence is TGCGCCAGCAGCGGGACAGGGGGCGGCGGCGGGGAGCTGTTTTTT. Translation gives CASSGTGGGGGELFF.